The clone carrying this TCR beta chain has only a few counts. Its antigen is not identified. This specimen belongs to a study of identical twins. TCRdb reprocessed the 5' RACE reads with MiXCR, giving one entry per CDR3 protein. Among a few hundred thousand distinct CDR3 sequences listed, more than 6.5% were seen once. Study findings and constraints: Out-of-frame alpha sequences common to twins were enriched for low generation probability.

This CDR3 contains 15 residues. Germline CDR1 is KGHSH and CDR2 is LQKENI. V was trimmed by 3 bases and J by 2 bases, leaving 13 bases between them. Healthy Caucasians were all of the donors. The sample also formed part of further work on yellow fever vaccine responses in identical twins.

This clonotype was obtained from a woman between 18 and 29 years old in good health. Material: memory (CD45RO+) T cells sorted from blood. This chain joins TRBV18 and TRBJ1-2; D is undetermined. The CDR3 spells CASSPERTPNYGYTF. CDR3 nucleotides: TGTGCCAGCTCACCGGAGCGGACCCCGAACTATGGCTACACCTTC.